Each of the 9 T cell receptor beta chains below was sequenced from the same sample in a study of T cells in Graves' hyperthyroidism and ophthalmopathy. The source material, RNA transcripts, was used to amplify TCR beta CDR3 regions. Carried out on the TCR CDR3, a first-round RT-PCR used the HTBI primer set. TCRdb called the multiplex PCR reads again in MiXCR, with one record for every CDR3 protein. Of hundreds of thousands of distinct CDR3 sequences listed, 16% were seen once; the top ten hold around a sixth. The source material was blood. The receptors here all came from a woman aged 18-30 years with Graves' hyperthyroidism.

This clonotype was counted ten times or more. The chain joins TRBV29-1 to TRBJ1-1, with a possible D match to TRBD1 (6 bases). This CDR3 region has 14 residues. CDR1 SQVTM and CDR2 ANQGSEA come from the germline V gene. The V end lost 2 bases, the J end lost 2 bases, and 12 bases lay between the germline ends. Written as DNA, the CDR3 is TGCAGCGTTGAAAAGGGGGTGAGAAACACTGAAGCTTTCTTT. Translation: CSVEKGVRNTEAFF.

The chain employs TRBV25-1 and TRBJ2-1; D assignment may be TRBD1 or TRBD2 (5 bases each). The CDR3 runs 15 residues. Trimming removed 1 base at V and 0 bases at J, with 7 bases between. Looked up from germline, CDR1 is MGHDK and CDR2 is SYGVNS. As DNA, the CDR3 is TGTGCCAGCAGTGAATGGGGGAGCTCCTACAATGAGCAGTTCTTC. It translates to CASSEWGSSYNEQFF. The complete variable domain, with remaining parts taken from reference TRBV25-1 and TRBJ2-1, reads EADIYQTPRYLVIGTGKKITLECSQTMGHDKMYWYQQDPGMELHLIHYSYGVNSTEKGDLSSESTVSRIRTEHFPLTLESARPSHTSQYLCASSEWGSSYNEQFFGPGTRLTVL.

This clonotype was seen at least ten times. The J gene is TRBJ2-7, the V gene TRBV12-3 or TRBV12-4; D is tentatively TRBD1 or TRBD2 (5 bases each). CDR3 length: 12 residues. The V and J ends lost 8 bases and 3 bases respectively, with 11 bases between them. CDR3 protein: CASGWGSYEQYF. CDR3 DNA sequence: TGTGCCAGCGGCTGGGGGAGCTACGAGCAGTACTTC.

CDR3 nucleotide sequence: TGTGCCACCAGCAGAGATCCGGGACAGGGATTTTCGAGCACCTACAATGAGCAGTTCTTC. Protein sequence: CATSRDPGQGFSSTYNEQFF. The rearrangement joins TRBV15 to TRBJ2-1; 9 nucleotides match TRBD1. The CDR3 is 20 amino acids. Germline V lookup: CDR1 LNHNV, CDR2 YYDKDF (reference sequence). Trimming took 0 bases from V and 2 from J; bases not matched to a gene: 14.

This clonotype was seen ten or more times. The chain uses TRBV28 and TRBJ2-3, with D tentatively TRBD1 or TRBD2 (5 bases each). The CDR3 sequence is 16 residues long. CDR1 is MDHEN, CDR2 SYDVKM, per germline. V lost 5 bases to trimming and J lost 2 bases, with 17 bases between them. CDR3 protein: CASSRIGTIDTDTQYF. CDR3 DNA: TGTGCCAGCAGTCGAATAGGGACCATAGACACAGATACGCAGTATTTT. Full variable domain (rest looked up from reference TRBV28 and TRBJ2-3): DVKVTQSSRYLVKRTGEKVFLECVQDMDHENMFWYRQDPGLGLRLIYFSYDVKMKEKGDIPEGYSVSREKKERFSLILESASTNQTSMYLCASSRIGTIDTDTQYFGPGTRLTVL.

The table lists this clonotype with a few counts. The chain's CDR3 is CASSKKPPWRALDQPQHF. In nucleotides, the CDR3 is TGTGCCAGTAGTAAAAAGCCTCCGTGGAGGGCCTTAGATCAGCCCCAGCATTTT. This sequence joins TRBV19 and TRBJ1-5; D gene ambiguous. Germline V gene sequence: CDR1 LNHDA, CDR2 SQIVND (reference sequence). Trimming shortened V by 4 bases and J by 5 bases, and 24 bases separated the two germline ends. The length of the CDR3 is 18 residues.

This clonotype was counted a few times. J is TRBJ1-2 and V is TRBV15, with 8 bases aligning to TRBD1. Losses at the gene ends were 0 bases for V and 14 bases for J; bases not matched to a gene: 14. The germline V gene has CDR1 LNHNV and CDR2 YYDKDF (reference sequence). This CDR3 is 15 amino acids long. This CDR3 is CATSRDNRAGGAETF. The CDR3 DNA sequence: TGTGCCACCAGCAGAGACAACCGAGCAGGGGGCGCGGAAACCTTC.

The sample holds many counts of this clonotype. The chain employs TRBV28 and TRBJ1-3; no clear D gene. V dropped 1 base and J dropped 0 bases, with 16 bases sitting between them. This CDR3 has 18 residues. The V gene's germline CDR1 is MDHEN and CDR2 SYDVKM. The CDR3 DNA reads as TGTGCCAGCAGTTTATTCGGGCGCATGGGGAGCTCTGGAAACACCATATATTTT. Its protein is CASSLFGRMGSSGNTIYF. The variable domain in full, completed from reference TRBV28 and TRBJ1-3, reads DVKVTQSSRYLVKRTGEKVFLECVQDMDHENMFWYRQDPGLGLRLIYFSYDVKMKEKGDIPEGYSVSREKKERFSLILESASTNQTSMYLCASSLFGRMGSSGNTIYFGEGSWLTVV.

V usage is TRBV9 and J usage is TRBJ2-3, with D unresolved. CDR3 length: 13 residues. Trimming shortened V by 4 bases and J by 6 bases, and 12 bases separated the two germline ends. Germline-derived CDR1 and CDR2 are SGDLS and YYNGEE. The CDR3 DNA is TGTGCCAGCAGCTCATTACCCGGGGATACGCAGTATTTT. The encoded protein is CASSSLPGDTQYF.